This is a list of T cell receptor beta chains from one sample in a study of blood T cell repertoires in COVID-19. Measured with immunoSEQ multiplex PCR; TCRdb has only the in-frame clones, and not every one. Here the sample spans some 380,000 clones, roughly 80% being singletons. The sample was peripheral blood. Source of these receptors: a human donor with acute or convalescent COVID-19. The donor label of this sample is uncertain. Each CDR3 is given with its conserved first and last residue. Fields, in order: CDR3 protein, CDR3 DNA, clone size, D gene, V gene, J gene. The D gene is left open where the match is weak. The size entry is marked missing in some rows and otherwise reads once, few, many or a size class.

CASSPFEVGNQPQHF	TGTGCCAGCTCACCATTTGAGGTGGGCAATCAGCCCCAGCATTTT	-	-	TRBV18	TRBJ1-5
CASSLKGQGAGEQYF	TGTGCCAGCAGCTTAAAAGGACAGGGGGCAGGAGAGCAGTACTTC	-	TRBD1	TRBV7-9	TRBJ2-7
CASRGGRYHF	TGTGCCAGCAGGGGGGGACGGTATCACTTC	-	-	TRBV27	TRBJ1-2
CASRTLEQGAMSGNQPQHF	TGTGCCAGCAGGACCCTGGAACAGGGGGCCATGTCAGGCAATCAGCCCCAGCATTTT	-	TRBD1	TRBV27	TRBJ1-5
CASSITSSLITEAFF	TGTGCCAGCAGCATCACTTCCTCTCTCATCACTGAAGCTTTCTTT	few	-	TRBV5-6	TRBJ1-1
CVRSLVGASGQEPATNEKLFF	TGTGTCAGAAGCTTAGTCGGGGCCTCGGGACAGGAACCGGCAACTAATGAAAAACTGTTTTTT	-	-	TRBV7-5	TRBJ1-4
CASSLGLQGALGNTIYF	TGCGCCAGCAGCTTGGGACTTCAGGGGGCGCTTGGAAACACCATATATTTT	-	TRBD1	TRBV5-1	TRBJ1-3
CASSESRGHGYGYTF	TGTGCCAGCAGTGAGTCCAGGGGGCATGGCTATGGCTACACCTTC	-	TRBD1	TRBV6-1	TRBJ1-2
CASSLDRATHGYTF	TGTGCCAGCAGTTTGGACAGGGCGACCCATGGCTACACCTTC	-	TRBD1	TRBV28	TRBJ1-2
CASSAGTGLTQYF	TGTGCCAGCAGCGCCGGGACAGGGTTGACCCAGTACTTC	-	TRBD1	TRBV11-2	TRBJ2-5
CASSLGPVNYGYTF	TGTGCCAGCAGCTTAGGTCCGGTGAATTATGGCTACACCTTC	-	-	TRBV7-6	TRBJ1-2
CASADRGLTDTQYF	TGTGCCAGCGCGGACAGGGGGCTGACAGATACGCAGTATTTT	-	TRBD1	TRBV6-5	TRBJ2-3
CASSPRSRQGASDGYTF	TGTGCCAGCTCACCACGTAGCCGGCAGGGGGCCTCAGATGGCTACACCTTC	-	TRBD1	TRBV18	TRBJ1-2
CASSISRVSNYGYTF	TGTGCCAGCAGCATCAGCAGGGTCTCTAACTATGGCTACACCTTC	-	-	TRBV5-5	TRBJ1-2
CASRPDRPTNEKLFF	TGTGCCAGTAGACCAGACAGGCCAACTAATGAAAAACTGTTTTTT	-	-	TRBV19	TRBJ1-4
CSVALAGDSTDTQYF	TGCAGCGTTGCACTAGCGGGGGATAGCACAGATACGCAGTATTTT	-	TRBD2	TRBV29-1	TRBJ2-3
CASSPVAGNQPQHF	TGTGCCAGCAGCCCGGTGGCAGGTAATCAGCCCCAGCATTTT	once	-	TRBV7-2	TRBJ1-5
CSVGGIQGFSYNEQFF	TGCAGCGTTGGGGGCATCCAGGGGTTCTCCTACAATGAGCAGTTCTTC	-	-	TRBV29-1	TRBJ2-1
CASSQQQGGQETQYF	TGTGCCAGCAGCCAACAGCAGGGCGGACAAGAGACCCAGTACTTC	-	-	TRBV5-5	TRBJ2-5
CASQKGGATYTEAFF	TGTGCCAGCCAAAAAGGCGGGGCTACCTACACTGAAGCTTTCTTT	few	-	TRBV7-2	TRBJ1-1
CASMNRGENGYTF	TGTGCCAGTATGAACAGGGGAGAGAATGGCTACACCTTC	-	TRBD1	TRBV27	TRBJ1-2
CASSQDPGANYGYTF	TGCGCCAGCAGCCAAGATCCAGGGGCTAACTATGGCTACACCTTC	-	-	TRBV4-1	TRBJ1-2
CASSLGGQGNYGYTF	TGTGCCAGCAGCTTGGGGGGACAGGGGAACTATGGCTACACCTTC	-	TRBD1	TRBV5-5	TRBJ1-2
CASSHRPWTGSNYGYTF	TGTGCCAGCAGCCACCGACCCTGGACAGGTTCGAACTATGGCTACACCTTC	-	TRBD1	TRBV7-9	TRBJ1-2
CASTPSGGRTEAFF	TGTGCCAGCACCCCTAGCGGGGGGCGAACTGAAGCTTTCTTT	-	-	TRBV5-4	TRBJ1-1
CASSQEPRRGNGYTF	TGTGCCAGCAGCCAAGAACCGCGCAGGGGGAATGGCTACACCTTC	-	TRBD1	TRBV3-1/TRBV3-2	TRBJ1-2
CASSWEGIRAGELFF	TGTGCCAGCAGCTGGGAGGGGATTAGGGCCGGGGAGCTGTTTTTT	-	TRBD2	TRBV5-4	TRBJ2-2
CASRTRTGGEGYTF	TGTGCCAGCAGGACCAGGACAGGGGGAGAAGGCTACACCTTC	-	TRBD1	TRBV9	TRBJ1-2
CASTYDTEAFF	TGTGCCAGCACTTATGACACTGAAGCTTTCTTT	few	-	TRBV2	TRBJ1-1
CASSSIQGIGNEKLFF	TGTGCCAGCAGCTCAATACAGGGGATAGGTAATGAAAAACTGTTTTTT	-	TRBD1	TRBV11-2	TRBJ1-4
CASSYGTSGSLPREQFF	TGTGCCAGCAGCTACGGGACTAGCGGGAGTCTCCCCCGCGAGCAGTTCTTC	-	TRBD2	TRBV7-2	TRBJ2-1
CASSLATAGLPGKTQYF	TGTGCCAGCAGTTTAGCCACAGCCGGGCTCCCCGGGAAGACCCAGTACTTC	few	-	TRBV27	TRBJ2-5
CASSFRNYNSPLHF	TGTGCCAGCAGTTTCAGGAATTATAATTCACCCCTCCACTTT	once	-	TRBV27	TRBJ1-6
CASSLGQGRTGELFF	TGTGCCAGCAGCTTGGGGCAGGGGAGAACCGGGGAGCTGTTTTTT	-	-	TRBV11-3	TRBJ2-2
CASSEGQGEYQPQHF	TGTGCCAGCAGCGAAGGACAGGGGGAATATCAGCCCCAGCATTTT	once	TRBD1	TRBV5-8	TRBJ1-5
CASSGTGTGTDTQYF	TGTGCCAGCAGCGGGACCGGGACAGGCACAGATACGCAGTATTTT	-	TRBD1	TRBV9	TRBJ2-3
CASSLGVPNEQYF	TGTGCCAGCAGTTTAGGTGTTCCTAACGAGCAGTACTTC	-	-	TRBV12-3/TRBV12-4	TRBJ2-7
CASSHGTSGTDTQYF	TGTGCCAGCAGCCACGGGACTAGCGGCACAGATACGCAGTATTTT	-	TRBD2	TRBV7-6	TRBJ2-3
CASSLLENYGYTF	TGTGCCAGCAGCTTATTAGAAAACTATGGCTACACCTTC	-	-	TRBV7-2	TRBJ1-2
CASSYQGPLSYEQYF	TGTGCCAGCAGCTACCAGGGGCCCCTTTCCTACGAGCAGTACTTC	once	-	TRBV5-6	TRBJ2-7
CASSYVSGGPQETQYF	TGTGCCAGCAGCTACGTTAGCGGGGGGCCCCAAGAGACCCAGTACTTC	many	TRBD2	TRBV11-2	TRBJ2-5
CASSIGETEAFF	TGTGCCAGCAGTATAGGGGAAACTGAAGCTTTCTTT	-	-	TRBV6-5	TRBJ1-1
CASTLAGGPGYNEQFF	TGTGCCAGCACCTTAGCGGGAGGGCCGGGATACAATGAGCAGTTCTTC	few	TRBD2	TRBV7-8	TRBJ2-1
CASSLLPGLRDNEQFF	TGTGCCAGCAGCCTTTTACCGGGACTTAGGGACAATGAGCAGTTCTTC	-	-	TRBV12-1	TRBJ2-1
CASSLPGTGSSEAFF	TGTGCCAGCAGCCTACCCGGGACAGGGAGTTCTGAAGCTTTCTTT	-	TRBD1	TRBV5-5	TRBJ1-1
CSVATGDPAGNTIYF	TGCAGCGTTGCGACAGGGGACCCCGCTGGAAACACCATATATTTT	-	TRBD1	TRBV29-1	TRBJ1-3
CASSSFDRGDQPQHF	TGTGCCAGCAGCTCCTTCGACAGGGGAGACCAGCCCCAGCATTTT	-	TRBD1	TRBV7-8	TRBJ1-5